The 22 T cell receptor beta chains below all came from one sample that was sequenced in a study of cytomegalovirus exposure and HLA in healthy donors. In the PCR, 60 Vbeta and 13 Jbeta primers were used. Using immunoSEQ multiplex PCR, the repertoire was profiled, and TCRdb retains in-frame clones only, with some absent. The sample includes 72,000 or so clones, approximately 80% of them seen just once. Sequences were obtained from PBMCs. The receptors come from a man younger than 35 in good health and CMV-seropositive.

This clone was seen only a few times. This sequence joins TRBV7-9 and TRBJ1-3; D is perhaps TRBD1 (5 bases). Germline V gene data show CDR1 as SEHNR and CDR2 as FQNEAQ (reference sequence). The CDR3 covers 16 residues. Trimming took 2 bases from V and 9 from J, leaving 20 bases between them. CDR3 DNA sequence: TGTGCCAGCAGCTTACAGCCCGGGGACTTCGCTAGCACCATATATTTT. Translation: CASSLQPGDFASTIYF. The full variable domain, rest sourced from reference TRBV7-9 and TRBJ1-3, is DTGVSQNPRHKITKRGQNVTFRCDPISEHNRLYWYRQTLGQGPEFLTYFQNEAQLEKSRLLSDRFSAERPKGSFSTLEIQRTEQGDSAMYLCASSLQPGDFASTIYFGEGSWLTVV.

This clone was found once. This chain joins TRBV5-6 and TRBJ1-1; 10 nucleotides line up with TRBD1. The trim removed 2 bases at V and 10 bases at J, leaving 8 bases unmatched. This CDR3 contains 14 residues. Germline V gene lookup returns CDR1 SGHDT and CDR2 YYEEEE. In DNA form, the CDR3 reads TGTGCCAGCAGCTTAGGACAGGGGGGAGTAGGAGCTTTCTTT. The encoded protein is CASSLGQGGVGAFF.

This chain uses TRBV6-5 with TRBJ1-1; tentatively, D is TRBD1 (6 bases). The CDR3 totals 15 residues. CDR1 and CDR2 from the germline V gene are MNHEY and SVGAGI. V shed 2 bases and J shed 2 bases, with 12 bases lying between them. CDR3 amino acids: CASSYGSGVNTEAFF. In DNA form, the CDR3 reads TGTGCCAGCAGTTACGGGTCAGGGGTCAACACTGAAGCTTTCTTT.

The chain couples TRBV5-6 to TRBJ1-1, with 9 bases identical to TRBD1. The CDR3 has 13 residues. V dropped 0 bases and J dropped 11; count of bases not matched to a gene: 5. CDR1 is SGHDT and CDR2 is YYEEEE in the germline V gene. The CDR3 loop reads CASSLGQGVRAFF. CDR3 in DNA: TGTGCCAGCAGCTTGGGACAGGGGGTAAGGGCTTTCTTT.

This chain connects TRBV30 to TRBJ2-1; 9 nucleotides line up with TRBD2. The V segment lost 1 base and the J segment 4 bases; nucleotides outside the gene matches: 2. The V gene's germline CDR1 is GTSNPN and CDR2 SVGIG (reference sequence). This CDR3 is 14 amino acids long. The CDR3 protein is CAWSASGEYNEQFF. The CDR3 bases are TGTGCCTGGAGTGCTAGCGGGGAATACAATGAGCAGTTCTTC.

V usage is TRBV28 and J usage is TRBJ1-5; 7 bases are a match to TRBD1. V lost 7 bases, J lost 4 bases, and 10 bases stayed unmatched. Per germline, CDR1 MDHEN and CDR2 SYDVKM. The CDR3 runs 15 residues. For the CDR3, the DNA is TGTGCCAGCACCTTCCTTCAGGGGGTGAATCAGCCCCAGCATTTT. Protein: CASTFLQGVNQPQHF.

The chain recombines TRBV6-1 with TRBJ1-1, with 10 bases lining up with TRBD1. The CDR3 consists of 15 residues. V shed 7 bases and J 0 bases; nucleotides not matched to a gene: 5. Per the germline V gene, CDR1 is MNHNS and CDR2 is SASEGT. The CDR3 coding sequence is TGTGCCAGCACCTTGGGACAGGGGATGAACACTGAAGCTTTCTTT. This translates into CASTLGQGMNTEAFF.

This clone was recorded a few times. This sequence joins TRBV29-1 and TRBJ1-2; D possibly corresponds to TRBD1 (6 bases). This CDR3 is built from 13 residues. V was cut by 3 bases and J by 0 bases, with 8 bases left in between. From germline, CDR1 is SQVTM and CDR2 ANQGSEA. CDR3 DNA sequence: TGCAGCGTTGATACAGGGTCTAACTATGGCTACACCTTC. This gives the protein CSVDTGSNYGYTF.

The chain joins TRBV30 to TRBJ2-7; TRBD2 is a possible D gene (5 bases). V was cut by 2 bases and J by 6 bases, with 14 bases left in between. In germline, CDR1 is GTSNPN, CDR2 SVGIG (reference sequence). The CDR3 consists of 13 residues. The CDR3 DNA follows: TGTGCCTGGAGTTCCGGTAACAGCGGCGAGCAGTACTTC. It encodes CAWSSGNSGEQYF. Combining the CDR3 with reference TRBV30 and TRBJ2-7 gives the whole variable domain SQTIHQWPATLVQPVGSPLSLECTVEGTSNPNLYWYRQAAGRGLQLLFYSVGIGQISSEVPQNLSASRPQDRQFILSSKKLLLSDSGFYLCAWSSGNSGEQYFGPGTRLTVT.

In this sample, this clone turned up once. This chain joins TRBV29-1 and TRBJ1-1; 7 bases match TRBD1. Per germline, CDR1 SQVTM and CDR2 ANQGSEA. V dropped 5 bases and J dropped 1; count of bases not matched to a gene: 4. This CDR3 comprises 13 residues. CDR3: CSVLRQGNTEAFF. The CDR3 nucleotides are TGCAGCGTTCTCCGACAGGGGAACACTGAAGCTTTCTTT.

The chain recombines TRBV28 with TRBJ1-1; the match to TRBD1 covers 7 bases. CDR1 is MDHEN and CDR2 is SYDVKM in the germline V gene. The CDR3 is made up of 14 amino acids. Germline trimming cut 3 bases from V and 3 bases from J; bases unmatched to any gene: 4. The CDR3 DNA reads as TGTGCCAGCAGTTTCGGACAGGCATACACTGAAGCTTTCTTT. This codes for CASSFGQAYTEAFF.

This rearrangement joins TRBV18 to TRBJ1-1; TRBD1 might be the D (5 bases). CDR1 is KGHSH and CDR2 is LQKENI in the germline V gene. This CDR3 is built from 13 residues. The V end was cut by 1 base, the J end by 7 bases, with 10 bases between. CDR3 nucleotides: TGTGCCAGCTCACCACAAACCGACAGTGAAGCTTTCTTT. As protein: CASSPQTDSEAFF.

The V and J genes are TRBV2 and TRBJ1-2; no clear D. Trimming pared 4 bases from V and 8 bases from J, leaving 11 bases between. Germline V gene sequence: CDR1 SNHLY, CDR2 FYNNEI. The CDR3 runs 12 residues. The CDR3 spells CASSGAGVGYTF. The CDR3 DNA is TGTGCCAGCAGTGGAGCAGGAGTCGGCTACACCTTC. The full variable domain, its missing parts supplied by reference TRBV2 and TRBJ1-2, is EPEVTQTPSHQVTQMGQEVILRCVPISNHLYFYWYRQILGQKVEFLVSFYNNEISEKSEIFDDQFSVERPDGSNFTLKIRSTKLEDSAMYFCASSGAGVGYTFGSGTRLTVV.

The chain couples TRBV6-6 to TRBJ1-6; 7 nucleotides agree with TRBD1. Germline V lookup: CDR1 MNHNY, CDR2 SVGAGI (reference sequence). With 5 bases clipped from V and 4 bases from J, the junction kept 2 bases outside the gene matches. This CDR3 contains 14 residues. The CDR3 loop reads CASSKQGYNSPLHF. CDR3 coding DNA: TGTGCCAGCAGTAAACAGGGGTATAATTCACCCCTCCACTTT.

The V and J genes are TRBV4-1 and TRBJ2-7; D uncertain. The CDR3 sequence is 15 residues long. Deletions cut 1 base from V and 3 bases from J, with 13 bases between. From germline, CDR1 is MGHRA and CDR2 YSYEKL. CDR3 coding DNA: TGCGCCAGCAGCCAAGTTGCCGACTCATACTACGAGCAGTACTTC. It yields the protein CASSQVADSYYEQYF.

Turning to this clone: Other DNA sequences in this sample translate to the same CDR3. This chain connects TRBV7-9 to TRBJ2-1; a possible D gene is TRBD1 (6 bases). Deletions cut 4 bases from V and 6 bases from J, with 13 bases between. Germline loops: CDR1 SEHNR, CDR2 FQNEAQ (reference sequence). The CDR3 covers 14 residues. CDR3 in DNA: TGTGCCAGCAGCTCACCTCAAGGGGGCAATGAGCAGTTCTTC. Protein: CASSSPQGGNEQFF.

This chain joins TRBV5-1 and TRBJ1-1; perhaps TRBD1 as D (5 bases). The germline gives CDR1 SGHRS, CDR2 YFSETQ. Trimming removed 2 bases at V and 6 bases at J, with 14 bases between. The CDR3 runs to 14 residues. The CDR3: CASSFGGVPAEAFF. Written as DNA, the CDR3 is TGCGCCAGCAGCTTCGGAGGGGTCCCGGCTGAAGCTTTCTTT.

The table lists this clone with a few counts. The chain combines TRBV6-5 with TRBJ2-1; 7 bases line up with TRBD2. The ends lost 4 bases at V and 7 bases at J; junction bases unmatched: 10. CDR3 size: 15 residues. Germline V gene sequence: CDR1 MNHEY, CDR2 SVGAGI. The CDR3 DNA is TGTGCCAGCAGTTCGGGTAGCGGGCGTCCAAATGAGCAGTTCTTC. Its translation is CASSSGSGRPNEQFF.

This clone appeared a single time. CDR3 DNA sequence: TGTGCCAGCAGTGTCCCCGGAGCGGAAGATACGCAGTATTTT. Its translation: CASSVPGAEDTQYF. J is TRBJ2-3 and V is TRBV25-1; D is perhaps TRBD2 (5 bases). The CDR3 contains 14 residues. CDR1 is MGHDK and CDR2 is SYGVNS in the germline V gene. The V end lost 4 bases, the J end lost 5 bases, and 13 bases lay between the germline ends. The complete variable domain, with remaining parts taken from reference TRBV25-1 and TRBJ2-3, reads EADIYQTPRYLVIGTGKKITLECSQTMGHDKMYWYQQDPGMELHLIHYSYGVNSTEKGDLSSESTVSRIRTEHFPLTLESARPSHTSQYLCASSVPGAEDTQYFGPGTRLTVL.

The chain joins TRBV11-1 to TRBJ2-2, with 7 bases identical to TRBD2. The germline CDR1 and CDR2 sequences are SGHAT and FQDESV (reference sequence). The CDR3 spans 16 residues. With V trimmed by 7 bases and J by 2 bases, 10 bases remained unmatched. CDR3 sequence: CASTLQASGNTGELFF. CDR3 sequence (DNA): TGTGCCAGCACCCTCCAGGCTAGCGGTAACACCGGGGAGCTGTTTTTT.

This clone was seen just once. The chain combines TRBV10-1 with TRBJ2-1; TRBD2 agrees at 9 bases. V was clipped by 6 bases and J by 8 bases; unmatched bases: 8. The CDR3 covers 14 residues. Germline V gene sequence: CDR1 WNHNN, CDR2 SYGVQD (reference sequence). CDR3 amino acids: CASSLAGLFDEQFF. CDR3 sequence (DNA): TGCGCCAGCAGCCTAGCGGGGTTATTCGATGAGCAGTTCTTC.

This clone was seen a few times. The rearrangement joins TRBV6-1 to TRBJ1-1; D not certain. CDR3 length: 13 residues. The V gene lost 8 bases and the J gene lost 1 base, with 11 bases spanning the gap. In germline, CDR1 is MNHNS, CDR2 SASEGT. Written as DNA, the CDR3 is TGTGCCAGCGCGGGAGTAACGAACACTGAAGCTTTCTTT. Its protein is CASAGVTNTEAFF.